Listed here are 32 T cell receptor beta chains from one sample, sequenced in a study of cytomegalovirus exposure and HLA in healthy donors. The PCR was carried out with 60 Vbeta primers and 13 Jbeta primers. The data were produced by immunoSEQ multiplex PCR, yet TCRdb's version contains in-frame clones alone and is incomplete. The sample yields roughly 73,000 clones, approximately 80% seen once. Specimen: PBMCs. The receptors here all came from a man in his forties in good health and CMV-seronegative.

The CDR3 protein is CASRRGQGWNQPQHF. The DNA for the CDR3 is TGTGCCAGCAGGAGGGGACAGGGCTGGAATCAGCCCCAGCATTTT. V and J are TRBV6-1 and TRBJ1-5; 9 bases agree with TRBD1. CDR3 length: 15 amino acids. The V and J ends lost 6 bases and 4 bases, in that order; junction bases with no gene match: 7. CDR1 is MNHNS and CDR2 is SASEGT in the germline V gene.

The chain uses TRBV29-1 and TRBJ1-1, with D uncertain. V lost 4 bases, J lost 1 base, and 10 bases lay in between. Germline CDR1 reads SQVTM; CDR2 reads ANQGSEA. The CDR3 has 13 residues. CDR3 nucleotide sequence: TGCAGCGTTGTCCCCTATCGGAACACTGAAGCTTTCTTT. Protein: CSVVPYRNTEAFF.

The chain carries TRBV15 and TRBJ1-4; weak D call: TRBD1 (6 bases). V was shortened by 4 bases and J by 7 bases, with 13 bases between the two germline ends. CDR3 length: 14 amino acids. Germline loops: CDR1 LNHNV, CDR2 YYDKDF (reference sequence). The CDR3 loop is CATSIRGATEKLFF. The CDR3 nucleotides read TGTGCCACCAGCATTCGGGGGGCTACTGAAAAACTGTTTTTT.

The DNA for the CDR3 is TGTGCCAGCAGCGCCCGCCCCCCGGGACAGGTTTCCTACGAGCAGTACTTC. Amino acids: CASSARPPGQVSYEQYF. The V and J genes are TRBV7-9 and TRBJ2-7, with 8 bases lining up with TRBD1. This CDR3 has 17 amino acids. CDR1 and CDR2 from the germline V gene are SEHNR and FQNEAQ (reference sequence). V lost 5 bases and J lost 1; bases outside the gene matches: 13.

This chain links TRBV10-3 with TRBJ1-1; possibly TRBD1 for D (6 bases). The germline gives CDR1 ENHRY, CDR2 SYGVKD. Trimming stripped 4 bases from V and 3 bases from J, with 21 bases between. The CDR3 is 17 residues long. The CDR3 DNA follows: TGTGCCATCAGTGGGAAAAGGGGGGGCTCTTTTGACACTGAAGCTTTCTTT. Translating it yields CAISGKRGGSFDTEAFF.

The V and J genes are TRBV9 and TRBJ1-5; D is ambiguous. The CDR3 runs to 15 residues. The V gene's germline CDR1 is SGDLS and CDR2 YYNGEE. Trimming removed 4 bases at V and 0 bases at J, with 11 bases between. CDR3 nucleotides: TGTGCCAGCAGCCCTCACGGGGATAGCAATCAGCCCCAGCATTTT. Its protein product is CASSPHGDSNQPQHF.

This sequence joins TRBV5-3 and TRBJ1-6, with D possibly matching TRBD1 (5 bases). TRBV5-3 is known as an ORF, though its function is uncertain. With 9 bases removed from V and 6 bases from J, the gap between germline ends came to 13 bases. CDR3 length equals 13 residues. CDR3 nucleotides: TGTGCCACGGCCGACAGTCTTAATTCACCCCTCCACTTT. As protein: CATADSLNSPLHF.

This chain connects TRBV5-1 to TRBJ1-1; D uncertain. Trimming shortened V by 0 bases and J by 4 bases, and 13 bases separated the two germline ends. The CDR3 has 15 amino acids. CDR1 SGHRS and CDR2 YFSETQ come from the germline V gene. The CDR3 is CASSLALGGVTEAFF. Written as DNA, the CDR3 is TGCGCCAGCAGCTTGGCGCTCGGTGGTGTCACTGAAGCTTTCTTT.

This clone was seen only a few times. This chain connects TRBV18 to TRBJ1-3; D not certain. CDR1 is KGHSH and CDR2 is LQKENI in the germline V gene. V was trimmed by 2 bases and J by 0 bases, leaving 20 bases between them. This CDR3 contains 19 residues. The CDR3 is CASSPIKHRGLPSGNTIYF. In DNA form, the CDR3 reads TGTGCCAGCTCACCAATCAAGCATCGGGGTCTCCCCTCTGGAAACACCATATATTTT.

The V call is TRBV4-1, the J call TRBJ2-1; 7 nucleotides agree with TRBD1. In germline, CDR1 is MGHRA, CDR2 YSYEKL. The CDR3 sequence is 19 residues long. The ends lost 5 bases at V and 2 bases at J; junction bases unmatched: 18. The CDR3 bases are TGCGCCAGCAGCTTGCGGAGTTCCGGGACAGAAGACCCCTACAATGAGCAGTTCTTC. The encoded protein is CASSLRSSGTEDPYNEQFF.

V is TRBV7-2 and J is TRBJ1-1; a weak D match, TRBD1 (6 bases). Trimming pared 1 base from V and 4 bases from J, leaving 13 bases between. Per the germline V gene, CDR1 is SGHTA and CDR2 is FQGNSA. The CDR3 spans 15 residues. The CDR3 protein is CASSLGGGASTEAFF. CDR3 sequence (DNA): TGTGCCAGCAGCTTAGGGGGGGGCGCTTCCACTGAAGCTTTCTTT.

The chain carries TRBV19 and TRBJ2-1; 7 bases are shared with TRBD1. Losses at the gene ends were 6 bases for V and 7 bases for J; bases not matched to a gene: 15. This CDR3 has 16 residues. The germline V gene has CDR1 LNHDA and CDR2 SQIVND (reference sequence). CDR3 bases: TGTGCCAGTAGCGCCATAGCAGGGGGTCCGGGGAATGAGCAGTTCTTC. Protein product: CASSAIAGGPGNEQFF. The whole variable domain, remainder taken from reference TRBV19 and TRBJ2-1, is DGGITQSPKYLFRKEGQNVTLSCEQNLNHDAMYWYRQDPGQGLRLIYYSQIVNDFQKGDIAEGYSVSREKKESFPLTVTSAQKNPTAFYLCASSAIAGGPGNEQFFGPGTRLTVL.

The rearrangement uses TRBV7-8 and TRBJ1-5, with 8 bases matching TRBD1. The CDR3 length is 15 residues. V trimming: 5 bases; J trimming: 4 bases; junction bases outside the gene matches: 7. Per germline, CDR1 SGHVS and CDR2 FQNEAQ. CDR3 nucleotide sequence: TGTGCCAGCAGCGAACAACAGGGGGTAAATCAGCCCCAGCATTTT. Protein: CASSEQQGVNQPQHF. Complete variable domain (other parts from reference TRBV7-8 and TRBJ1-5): GAGVSQSPRYKVAKRGQDVALRCDPISGHVSLFWYQQALGQGPEFLTYFQNEAQLDKSGLPSDRFFAERPEGSVSTLKIQRTQQEDSAVYLCASSEQQGVNQPQHFGDGTRLSIL.

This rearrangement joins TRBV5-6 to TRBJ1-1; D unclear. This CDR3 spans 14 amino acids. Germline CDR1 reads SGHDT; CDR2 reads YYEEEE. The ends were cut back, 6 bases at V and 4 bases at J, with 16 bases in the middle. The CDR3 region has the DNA TGTGCCAGCAACCGATACGGGGAGGGCACTGAAGCTTTCTTT. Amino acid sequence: CASNRYGEGTEAFF.

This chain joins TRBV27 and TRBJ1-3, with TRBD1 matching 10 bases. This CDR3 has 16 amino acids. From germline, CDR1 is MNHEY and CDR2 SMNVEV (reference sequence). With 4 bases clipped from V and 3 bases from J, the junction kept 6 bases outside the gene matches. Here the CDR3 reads CASSSWTGGRGNTIYF. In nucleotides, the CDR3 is TGTGCCAGCAGTTCCTGGACAGGGGGACGTGGAAACACCATATATTTT.

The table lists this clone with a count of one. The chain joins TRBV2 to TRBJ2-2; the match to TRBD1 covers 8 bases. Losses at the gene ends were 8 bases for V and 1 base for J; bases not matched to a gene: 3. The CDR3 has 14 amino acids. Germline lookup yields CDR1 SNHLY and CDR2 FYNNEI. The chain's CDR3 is CASRTGLNTGELFF. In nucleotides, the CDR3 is TGTGCCAGCCGGACAGGGCTGAACACCGGGGAGCTGTTTTTT.

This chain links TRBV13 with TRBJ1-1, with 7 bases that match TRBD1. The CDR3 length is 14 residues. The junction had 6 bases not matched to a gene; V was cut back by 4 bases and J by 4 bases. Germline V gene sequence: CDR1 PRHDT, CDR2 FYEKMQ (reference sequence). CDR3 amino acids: CASSSRWTGTEAFF. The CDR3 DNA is TGTGCCAGCAGCTCACGTTGGACAGGCACTGAAGCTTTCTTT.

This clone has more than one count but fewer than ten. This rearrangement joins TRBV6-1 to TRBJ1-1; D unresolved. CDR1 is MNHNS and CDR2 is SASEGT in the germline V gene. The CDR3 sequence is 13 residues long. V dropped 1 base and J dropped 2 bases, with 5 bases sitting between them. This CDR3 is CASSEGHNTEAFF. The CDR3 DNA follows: TGTGCCAGCAGTGAAGGACATAACACTGAAGCTTTCTTT.

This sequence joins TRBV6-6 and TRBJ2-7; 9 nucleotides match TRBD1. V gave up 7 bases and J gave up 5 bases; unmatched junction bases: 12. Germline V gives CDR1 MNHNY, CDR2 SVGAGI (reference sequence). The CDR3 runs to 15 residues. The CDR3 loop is CASTLMGQGSDEQYF. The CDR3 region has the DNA TGTGCCAGCACCCTAATGGGACAGGGTTCGGACGAGCAGTACTTC.

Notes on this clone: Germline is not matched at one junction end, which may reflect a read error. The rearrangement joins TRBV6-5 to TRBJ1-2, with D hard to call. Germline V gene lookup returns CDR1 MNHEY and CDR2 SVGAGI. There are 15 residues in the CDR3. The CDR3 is CASSFDSRFNYGYPF. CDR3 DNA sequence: TGTGCCAGCAGTTTCGACTCTAGATTTAACTATGGCTACCCCTTC.

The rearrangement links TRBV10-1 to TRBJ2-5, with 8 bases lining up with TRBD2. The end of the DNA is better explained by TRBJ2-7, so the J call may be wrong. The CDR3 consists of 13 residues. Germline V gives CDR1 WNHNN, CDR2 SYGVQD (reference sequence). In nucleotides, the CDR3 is TGCGCCAGCAGTGCGGGAGGGTCCTACGAGCAGTACTTC. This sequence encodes CASSAGGSYEQYF.

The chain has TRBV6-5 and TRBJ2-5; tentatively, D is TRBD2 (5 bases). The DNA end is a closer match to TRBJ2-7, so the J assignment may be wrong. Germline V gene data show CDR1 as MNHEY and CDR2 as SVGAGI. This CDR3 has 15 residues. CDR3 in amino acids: CASSYSFGVPYEQYF. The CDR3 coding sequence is TGTGCCAGCAGTTACTCTTTCGGGGTCCCCTACGAGCAGTACTTC.

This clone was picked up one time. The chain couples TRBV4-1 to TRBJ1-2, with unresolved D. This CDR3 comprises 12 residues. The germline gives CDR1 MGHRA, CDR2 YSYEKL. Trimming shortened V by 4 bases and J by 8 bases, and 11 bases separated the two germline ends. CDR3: CASSLTGRGYTF. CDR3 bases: TGCGCCAGCAGCCTAACTGGGAGGGGCTACACCTTC.

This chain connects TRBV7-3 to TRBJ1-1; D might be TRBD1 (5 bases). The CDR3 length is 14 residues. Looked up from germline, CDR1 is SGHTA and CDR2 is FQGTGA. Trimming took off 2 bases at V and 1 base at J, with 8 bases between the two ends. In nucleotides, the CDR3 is TGTGCCAGCAGCTTAGGGGGGACGAACACTGAAGCTTTCTTT. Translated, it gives CASSLGGTNTEAFF.

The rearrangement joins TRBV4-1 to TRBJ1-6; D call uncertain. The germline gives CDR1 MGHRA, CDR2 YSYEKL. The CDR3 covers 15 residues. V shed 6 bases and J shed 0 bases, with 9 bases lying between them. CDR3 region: CASRGGSSYNSPLHF. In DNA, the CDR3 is TGCGCCAGCAGGGGTGGGAGCTCCTATAATTCACCCCTCCACTTT.

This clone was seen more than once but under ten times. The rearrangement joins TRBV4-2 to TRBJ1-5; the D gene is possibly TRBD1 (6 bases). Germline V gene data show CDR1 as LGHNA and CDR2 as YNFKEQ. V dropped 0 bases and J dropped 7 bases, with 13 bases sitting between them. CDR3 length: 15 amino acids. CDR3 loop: CASSQDRGAGQPQHF. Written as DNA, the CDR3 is TGTGCCAGCAGCCAAGACAGGGGTGCAGGGCAGCCCCAGCATTTT.

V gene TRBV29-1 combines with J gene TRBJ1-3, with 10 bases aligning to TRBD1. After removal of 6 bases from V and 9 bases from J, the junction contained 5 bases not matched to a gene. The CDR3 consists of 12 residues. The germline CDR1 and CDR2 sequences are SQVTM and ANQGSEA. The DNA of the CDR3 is TGCAGCGTCGCGGACAGGGGGAGCACCATATATTTT. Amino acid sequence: CSVADRGSTIYF.

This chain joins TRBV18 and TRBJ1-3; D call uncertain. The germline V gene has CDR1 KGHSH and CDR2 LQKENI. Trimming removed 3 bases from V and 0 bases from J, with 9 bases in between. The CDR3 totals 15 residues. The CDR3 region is CASSPGESSGNTIYF. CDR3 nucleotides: TGTGCCAGCTCACCCGGGGAGAGCTCTGGAAACACCATATATTTT.

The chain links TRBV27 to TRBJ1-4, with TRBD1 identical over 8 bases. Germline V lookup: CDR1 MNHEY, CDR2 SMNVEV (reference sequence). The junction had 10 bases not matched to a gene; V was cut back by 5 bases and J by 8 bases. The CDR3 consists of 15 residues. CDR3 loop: CASSPRAGGVEKLFF. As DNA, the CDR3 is TGTGCCAGCAGTCCCCGGGCAGGGGGCGTGGAAAAACTGTTTTTT.

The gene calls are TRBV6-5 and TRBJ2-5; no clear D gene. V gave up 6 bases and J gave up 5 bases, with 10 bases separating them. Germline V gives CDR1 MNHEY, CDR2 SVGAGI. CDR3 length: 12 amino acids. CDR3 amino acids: CASSDQVETQYF. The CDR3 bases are TGTGCCAGCAGCGACCAGGTGGAGACCCAGTACTTC.

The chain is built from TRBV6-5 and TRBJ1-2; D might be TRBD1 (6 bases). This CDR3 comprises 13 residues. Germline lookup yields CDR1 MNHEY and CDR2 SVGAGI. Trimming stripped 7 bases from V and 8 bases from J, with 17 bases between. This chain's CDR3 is CASNEGGEGGYTF. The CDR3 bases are TGTGCCAGCAACGAGGGGGGGGAGGGCGGCTACACCTTC.

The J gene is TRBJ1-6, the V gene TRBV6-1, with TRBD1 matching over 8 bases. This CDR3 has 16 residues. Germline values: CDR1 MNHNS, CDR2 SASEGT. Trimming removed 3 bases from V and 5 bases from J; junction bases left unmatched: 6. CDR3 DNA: TGTGCCAGCAGTGACGGGACAGGTTTTGATAATTCACCCCTCCACTTT. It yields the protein CASSDGTGFDNSPLHF.